This T cell receptor (beta chain) is from a study of T cells after yellow fever vaccination. Study outcomes and limitations: Clonotype sharing between CD4 and CD8 compartments was small.

Each CDR3 protein gets one entry after TCRdb re-called the 5' RACE reads with MiXCR. This sample carries approximately 260,000 distinct CDR3 sequences, approximately 12% of them seen once, and the ten largest clones take approximately 0.49%. The sample holds many counts of this clonotype. Its antigen is as yet unknown. CDR3 length equals 14 residues. The germline gives CDR1 WNHNN, CDR2 SYGVQD (reference sequence). Trimming pared 2 bases from V and 5 bases from J, leaving 11 bases between. This chain links TRBV10-1 with TRBJ2-3; D is undetermined. The sequencing here drew on CD4+ T cells sorted from PBMCs, taken 45 days after the yellow fever booster vaccination. The sequence derives from a man aged 30-40 years who received the YFV17D yellow fever vaccine. CDR3 sequence reads: CASSELTSQDTQYF. DNA of the CDR3: TGCGCCAGCAGTGAGCTGACTTCTCAAGATACGCAGTATTTT.